The present T cell receptor beta chain was sequenced within a study of a mutant IDH1 vaccine in newly diagnosed glioma. Overall study context: Either 4-6 weeks after radiotherapy alone or alongside temozolomide, vaccination was begun. Pretreatment consisted of radiotherapy, temozolomide, or both, with most receiving both.

The study's findings and limits: Pseudoprogression apparently tracked independently of changes in top peripheral T cell clonotypes.

This CDR3 region has 12 residues. Trimming stripped 4 bases from V and 8 bases from J, with 11 bases between. Germline CDR1 reads MNHNS; CDR2 reads SASEGT. The sample's time point: week 5, during vaccination. The study gave 300 ug of mutant IDH1 20-mer peptide per vaccine dose, with topical imiquimod. New IDH1-mutant, ATRX-lost WHO grade 3 or 4 astrocytomas occurred in donors. Produced via immunoSEQ multiplex PCR; TCRdb's table is partial and in-frame only. The sample records tens of thousands of clones, about three quarters being singletons. Of note for this clone: The antigen is unknown.

The receptor's source is a woman aged 35 to 49 with glioma. The chain combines TRBV6-1 with TRBJ1-2; no clear D. The sequences come from PBMCs, collected from a glioma patient whose treatment included an IDH1 peptide vaccine. Here the CDR3 reads CASSAVGVGYTF. The DNA for the CDR3 is TGTGCCAGCAGTGCAGTGGGAGTCGGCTACACCTTC.